Following are 21 T cell receptor beta chains from one sample sequenced in a study of identical twins. One entry per CDR3 protein, called by TCRdb with MiXCR from the 5' RACE reads. The sample has around 680,000 distinct CDR3 sequences, less than 10% seen once. These data also formed part of another study, on yellow fever vaccine responses in identical twins.

Sequenced sample: PBMCs. Source of these receptors: a woman aged 18-29 years in good health.

Comment on this clonotype: It may be a read error: a sequence one base away is much more abundant. This rearrangement joins TRBV6-1 to TRBJ1-1; unclear D gene. V lost 6 bases to trimming and J lost 1 base, with 15 bases between them. The CDR3 has 15 residues. Germline V gene data show CDR1 as MNHNS and CDR2 as SASEGT. The CDR3 nucleotides are TGTGCCAGCAGCCGAGGAGTGCGGAAGAACACTGAAGCTTTCTTT. It is translated as CASSRGVRKNTEAFF.

This clonotype has more than one count but fewer than ten. The chain has TRBV5-1 and TRBJ2-7; the match to TRBD1 covers 8 bases. Germline V gene sequence: CDR1 SGHRS, CDR2 YFSETQ. V lost 0 bases and J lost 4; bases outside the gene matches: 9. CDR3 length: 16 residues. The CDR3 nucleotides are TGCGCCAGCAGCTTGGATCTTTGGACAGGGAAGTACGAGCAGTACTTC. This codes for CASSLDLWTGKYEQYF.

This clonotype was counted only a few times. The chain links TRBV7-9 to TRBJ2-1; TRBD1 aligns across 7 bases. The germline CDR1 and CDR2 sequences are SEHNR and FQNEAQ (reference sequence). V trimming: 4 bases; J trimming: 7 bases; junction bases outside the gene matches: 7. This CDR3 comprises 14 residues. The CDR3 is CASSSDRDRNEQFF. CDR3 nucleotides: TGTGCCAGCAGCTCAGACAGGGATCGGAATGAGCAGTTCTTC. The complete variable domain, with remaining parts taken from reference TRBV7-9 and TRBJ2-1, reads DTGVSQNPRHKITKRGQNVTFRCDPISEHNRLYWYRQTLGQGPEFLTYFQNEAQLEKSRLLSDRFSAERPKGSFSTLEIQRTEQGDSAMYLCASSSDRDRNEQFFGPGTRLTVL.

This clonotype was recorded a few times. The genes are TRBV5-1 and TRBJ2-2; D possibly uses TRBD1 or TRBD2 (5 bases each). The CDR3 length is 16 residues. V shed 4 bases and J shed 5 bases, with 18 bases lying between them. Looked up from germline, CDR1 is SGHRS and CDR2 is YFSETQ. The CDR3 protein is CASSASGTWGTGELFF. As DNA, the CDR3 is TGCGCCAGCAGCGCCTCCGGGACCTGGGGGACCGGGGAGCTGTTTTTT. The whole variable domain, remainder taken from reference TRBV5-1 and TRBJ2-2, is KAGVTQTPRYLIKTRGQQVTLSCSPISGHRSVSWYQQTPGQGLQFLFEYFSETQRNKGNFPGRFSGRQFSNSRSEMNVSTLELGDSALYLCASSASGTWGTGELFFGEGSRLTVL.

This clonotype has at least ten counts. V is TRBV5-1 and J is TRBJ2-7, with 10 bases that match TRBD1. Germline V gene sequence: CDR1 SGHRS, CDR2 YFSETQ. This CDR3 has 14 amino acids. J lost 5 bases, V lost 3 bases, and 5 bases had no gene match. The CDR3, as DNA: TGCGCCAGCAGCTGGACAGGGGGAGAGGACGAGCAGTACTTC. Residues: CASSWTGGEDEQYF.

This clonotype was found many times. This chain joins TRBV7-9 and TRBJ2-2; 8 positions match TRBD2. CDR1 and CDR2 (germline): SEHNR, FQNEAQ (reference sequence). The V and J ends lost 5 bases and 1 base, in that order; junction bases with no gene match: 3. The CDR3 spans 15 residues. CDR3 nucleotide sequence: TGTGCCAGCAGCCGGGGGGGCCAGAACACCGGGGAGCTGTTTTTT. It yields the protein CASSRGGQNTGELFF.

This clonotype was counted a few times. The genes are TRBV15 and TRBJ2-2, with D tentatively TRBD2 (5 bases). Germline assignment: CDR1 LNHNV and CDR2 YYDKDF (reference sequence). Trimming pared 0 bases from V and 4 bases from J, leaving 9 bases between. The CDR3 runs 15 residues. The CDR3 DNA is TGTGCCACCAGCAGAGACGGGGTGGGCACCGGGGAGCTGTTTTTT. Translated: CATSRDGVGTGELFF.

The V gene is TRBV7-2, the J gene TRBJ2-4, with D possibly matching TRBD2 (5 bases). Germline V lookup: CDR1 SGHTA, CDR2 FQGNSA. The CDR3 has 16 residues. Between the trimmed V and J ends, which lost 5 bases and 1 base, there was a span of 15 bases. The CDR3 here is CASSLTRSGAKNIQYF. CDR3 nucleotides: TGTGCCAGCAGCCTAACTAGGTCGGGGGCCAAAAACATTCAGTACTTC.

This clonotype was observed a handful of times. The CDR3 loop is CASSLEVASYNEQFF. Written as DNA, the CDR3 is TGTGCCAGCAGCTTAGAGGTAGCGTCCTACAATGAGCAGTTCTTC. The chain employs TRBV11-2 and TRBJ2-1; a possible D gene is TRBD2 (5 bases). This CDR3 spans 15 amino acids. Germline CDR1 reads SGHAT; CDR2 reads FQNNGV. Trimming took 0 bases from V and 1 from J, leaving 7 bases between them.

The rearrangement joins TRBV3-1 to TRBJ2-1; TRBD1 might be the D (6 bases). V lost 2 bases to trimming and J lost 9 bases, with 17 bases between them. The CDR3 loop spans 15 amino acids. Germline-derived CDR1 and CDR2 are LGHDT and YNNKEL (reference sequence). The CDR3 sequence: CASSQIVGASGEQFF. The CDR3 DNA reads as TGTGCCAGCAGCCAAATTGTGGGGGCTAGTGGTGAGCAGTTCTTC.

In this sample, this clonotype turned up a few times. The rearrangement joins TRBV7-8 to TRBJ2-3; maybe TRBD2 (5 bases). Germline CDR1 and CDR2: SGHVS and FQNEAQ. This CDR3 comprises 16 residues. V lost 4 bases and J 4 bases, leaving 18 bases between the germline ends. The CDR3 coding sequence is TGTGCCAGCAGCTCGAACGTGGATTGGAGGTCAGATACGCAGTATTTT. Translated: CASSSNVDWRSDTQYF.

This clonotype appeared many times. The chain combines TRBV9 with TRBJ2-3; 11 positions match TRBD2. The CDR3 sequence is 16 residues long. The germline V gene encodes CDR1 SGDLS and CDR2 YYNGEE. After removal of 4 bases from V and 6 bases from J, the junction contained 10 bases not matched to a gene. The CDR3 reads CASSYDTSGGGDTQYF. The CDR3 bases are TGTGCCAGCAGCTATGACACTAGCGGGGGCGGTGATACGCAGTATTTT.

This clonotype was counted ten times or more. The V gene is TRBV29-1, the J gene TRBJ2-3; D gene unclear. The CDR3 loop spans 12 amino acids. V lost 4 bases to trimming and J lost 6 bases, with 11 bases between them. Germline loops: CDR1 SQVTM, CDR2 ANQGSEA. This chain's CDR3 is CSVVIGEDTQYF. In DNA, the CDR3 is TGCAGCGTTGTGATAGGCGAGGATACGCAGTATTTT.

V usage is TRBV11-2 and J usage is TRBJ2-1; D is tentatively TRBD1 or TRBD2 (5 bases each). Germline V gene sequence: CDR1 SGHAT, CDR2 FQNNGV. V was cut by 1 base and J by 3 bases, with 19 bases left in between. CDR3 size: 18 residues. The CDR3 bases are TGTGCCAGCAGCTTAGGGACACTGGTAGCGTCAGGCTACAATGAGCAGTTCTTC. Translating gives CASSLGTLVASGYNEQFF.

This clonotype was seen a handful of times. This chain uses TRBV4-3 with TRBJ2-2; D gene ambiguous. Germline values: CDR1 LGHNA, CDR2 YSLEER. The V gene lost 0 bases and the J gene lost 1 base, with 9 bases spanning the gap. This CDR3 has 16 amino acids. The CDR3 DNA follows: TGCGCCAGCAGCCAAGATGGAATGAAGAACACCGGGGAGCTGTTTTTT. Translation: CASSQDGMKNTGELFF.

V usage is TRBV29-1 and J usage is TRBJ2-7, with 9 bases aligning to TRBD1. CDR1 is SQVTM and CDR2 is ANQGSEA in the germline V gene. V was clipped by 5 bases and J by 0 bases; unmatched bases: 2. The CDR3 sequence is 13 residues long. The CDR3 sequence is CSVKTGGSYEQYF. CDR3 nucleotide sequence: TGCAGCGTTAAGACAGGGGGCTCCTACGAGCAGTACTTC.

This clonotype was observed at least ten times. V and J are TRBV12-3 or TRBV12-4 and TRBJ1-5; TRBD1 is a possible D gene (5 bases). Trimming removed 6 bases from V and 0 bases from J, with 9 bases in between. The CDR3 contains 14 residues. The CDR3 bases are TGTGCCAGCAGCTGGGGGTATAGCAATCAGCCCCAGCATTTT. Translated: CASSWGYSNQPQHF.

This clonotype was observed a handful of times. The chain is built from TRBV5-1 and TRBJ2-7; D perhaps matches TRBD2 (6 bases). Germline lookup yields CDR1 SGHRS and CDR2 YFSETQ. The CDR3 consists of 14 residues. The ends were cut back, 5 bases at V and 3 bases at J, with 15 bases in the middle. The CDR3 DNA sequence: TGCGCCAGCAGGCCGGGACTCACGGTCTACGAGCAGTACTTC. It encodes CASRPGLTVYEQYF.

V usage is TRBV20-1 and J usage is TRBJ2-7; D is uncertain. CDR3 length: 12 residues. V was cut by 6 bases and J by 5 bases, with 14 bases left in between. CDR1 and CDR2 from the germline V gene are DFQATT and SNEGSKA (reference sequence). Here the CDR3 reads CSAPADSHEQYF. For the CDR3, the DNA is TGCAGTGCCCCGGCAGACTCGCACGAGCAGTACTTC.

This clonotype has a count of ten or more. The CDR3 here is CASSDIRGSYEQYF. DNA for the CDR3: TGTGCCAGCAGTGACATCAGAGGGTCCTACGAGCAGTACTTC. The chain has TRBV25-1 and TRBJ2-7; a weak D match, TRBD2 (5 bases). Germline lookup yields CDR1 MGHDK and CDR2 SYGVNS. The CDR3 totals 14 residues. The V and J ends lost 3 bases and 1 base respectively, with 10 bases between them.

The chain recombines TRBV6-2 or TRBV6-3 with TRBJ2-3; D may match TRBD1 or TRBD2 (5 bases each). Germline CDR1 reads MNHEY; CDR2 reads SVGEGT. Trimming took 3 bases from V and 4 from J, leaving 11 bases between them. The CDR3 sequence is 14 residues long. CDR3 protein: CASSYGRGADTQYF. CDR3 DNA: TGTGCCAGCAGTTATGGAAGAGGGGCAGATACGCAGTATTTT.